The entry that follows covers one T cell receptor beta chain sequence. This entry belongs to a study of blood T cell repertoires in COVID-19. Per the study methods: Amplified reference gene primers provided the basis for estimating nucleated cell counts. Sequenced by immunoSEQ multiplex PCR; TCRdb stores in-frame clones only, minus some. The V and J calls and clone size were taken over from that table, and D and trimming were inferred from the DNA. The sample yields approximately 160,000 clones, around four fifths seen once. This CDR3 has 17 amino acids. Germline V gene data show CDR1 as SGHNT and CDR2 as YYREEE (reference sequence). Between the trimmed V and J ends, which lost 1 base and 2 bases, there was a span of 17 bases.

V and J are TRBV5-4 and TRBJ2-3, with D unresolved. This receptor was taken from a woman aged 45-65 years who had recovered from COVID-19. The source material was PBMCs or T cells enriched from blood (not recorded which). The DNA of the CDR3 is TGTGCCAGCAGCTTGAGTTCCGGCGGTGGTAACACAGATACGCAGTATTTT. It encodes CASSLSSGGGNTDTQYF.